These T cell receptor beta chains were read from a single sample in a study of blood T cells in healthy people across ages. TCRdb analysed the 5' RACE reads with MiXCR anew, one entry per CDR3 protein. The sample contains 780,000 or so distinct CDR3 sequences, 25% of which appear only once. These records were also assigned to another study, of T cells of mothers and their children.

Sequencing was carried out using blood. These receptors were taken from a boy aged 10-17 years in good health. CDR3s leave out the opening cysteine and the closing phenylalanine or tryptophan. Fields, in order: V gene, J gene, CDR3 protein.

>TRBV6-5|TRBJ2-7
ASSRGDEQY
>TRBV21-1|TRBJ2-1
ASTGTYNEQF
>TRBV12-3/TRBV12-4|TRBJ1-1
ASSMRQGPNTEAF
>TRBV6-6|TRBJ2-3
ASSYQGSRTDTQY
>TRBV7-9|TRBJ2-5
ASSSPGQGMETQY
>TRBV20-1|TRBJ2-5
SARDPKETQY
>TRBV7-2|TRBJ2-3
ASTVLAGGVW
>TRBV20-1|TRBJ2-7
SARGTSGISYEQY
>TRBV20-1|TRBJ2-7
SARDPGGLRAEY
>TRBV27|TRBJ2-1
ASSQGLAGNEQF
>TRBV6-1|TRBJ2-7
ASGGLSYEQY
>TRBV7-2|TRBJ1-2
ASSLGRRQANYGYT
>TRBV4-2|TRBJ2-3
ASSQARGRERDTQY
>TRBV28|TRBJ2-7
ASSLATGQGADEQY
>TRBV7-2|TRBJ2-2
ASTNKVTGELF
>TRBV24-1|TRBJ2-1
ATSETGTRADNEQF
>TRBV28|TRBJ2-6
ASSSEGLRGANVLT
>TRBV20-1|TRBJ2-1
SARAGVAYNEQF
>TRBV3-1|TRBJ2-6
ASSQERDRVRGITWSGANVLT
>TRBV12-3/TRBV12-4|TRBJ2-7
ASSLVARKSPYEQY
>TRBV29-1|TRBJ1-3
SVVWPGGSGNTIY
>TRBV7-2|TRBJ2-3
ASSRAGFRTDTQY
>TRBV20-1|-
SAVQTTYNEQF
>TRBV5-5|TRBJ1-4
ASSLRARGEKLF
>TRBV27|TRBJ1-4
ASQPSGTVEKLF
>TRBV7-6|TRBJ2-5
ASSLGVEGETQY
>TRBV2|TRBJ2-5
ASRGISYGVGETQY
>TRBV6-1|TRBJ2-1
ASSEDPSSYNEQF
>TRBV4-3|-
ASSLGSGGSYNEQF
>TRBV3-1|TRBJ2-5
ASSLDRRQETQY
>TRBV7-2|TRBJ1-3
ASRRANPGNTIY